Presented here are 26 T cell receptor beta chains from one specimen sequenced in a study of T cell repertoires in cytomegalovirus infection. TCRdb re-called the reads with MiXCR, one entry per CDR3 protein. The sample holds 200,000 to 300,000 distinct CDR3 sequences, roughly 6.5% seen once. Sequenced material: PBMCs. Receptors originate from a human donor in good health (CMV status not recorded). Some clones in this sample may be carry-over from other donors' samples.

At least ten counts were recorded for this clonotype. The V call is TRBV10-3, the J call TRBJ1-2; 8 bases map to TRBD1. Trimming at V came to 3 bases and at J to 3 bases, leaving 3 bases not matched to a gene. The length of the CDR3 is 14 residues. Germline V CDR1 and CDR2: ENHRY, SYGVKD. CDR3 in amino acids: CAISDVQGDYGYTF. CDR3 DNA sequence: TGTGCCATCAGTGACGTACAGGGGGACTATGGCTACACCTTC.

The chain employs TRBV7-8 and TRBJ2-7; 11 bases are a match to TRBD2. The germline V gene encodes CDR1 SGHVS and CDR2 FQNEAQ. The CDR3 length is 17 residues. With 3 bases clipped from V and 5 bases from J, the junction kept 12 bases outside the gene matches. CDR3 nucleotide sequence: TGTGCCAGCAGCTTTATTCTTAGCGGGGGGGCCCGTAACGAGCAGTACTTC. This translates into CASSFILSGGARNEQYF.

This clonotype was seen repeatedly, ten times or more. This chain connects TRBV27 to TRBJ1-5; TRBD1 matches at 8 bases. V lost 6 bases, J lost 0 bases, and 10 bases stayed unmatched. Germline V gene lookup returns CDR1 MNHEY and CDR2 SMNVEV (reference sequence). This CDR3 is built from 17 residues. Here the CDR3 reads CASSKRTGSYSNQPQHF. The CDR3 coding sequence is TGTGCCAGCAGCAAACGGACAGGGAGCTATAGCAATCAGCCCCAGCATTTT.

The CDR3 spells CASSFPLEGTGSDTQYF. The DNA of the CDR3 is TGTGCCAGCAGCTTCCCCCTGGAGGGGACAGGGTCAGATACGCAGTATTTT. This rearrangement joins TRBV5-4 to TRBJ2-3; 9 nucleotides align to TRBD1. The V gene end was trimmed by 2 bases and the J gene end by 4 bases; junction bases not matched to a gene: 11. The CDR3 spans 17 residues. Germline lookup yields CDR1 SGHNT and CDR2 YYREEE (reference sequence).

This clonotype has at least ten counts. The chain carries TRBV29-1 and TRBJ2-1; 8 nucleotides agree with TRBD1. J was trimmed by 7 bases and V by 4 bases; bases with no gene match: 0. Per germline, CDR1 SQVTM and CDR2 ANQGSEA. CDR3 length: 11 amino acids. CDR3 nucleotides: TGCAGCGTTGGACAGGGGAATGAGCAGTTCTTC. Translating gives CSVGQGNEQFF.

This clonotype was found many times. The chain joins TRBV6-2 or TRBV6-3 to TRBJ2-7, with D unresolved. Trimming pared 2 bases from V and 1 base from J, leaving 9 bases between. The CDR3 is 14 residues long. Germline loops: CDR1 MNHEY, CDR2 SVGEGT. In DNA form, the CDR3 reads TGTGCCAGCAGTTACGCGAGATTATCCTACGAGCAGTACTTC. Translation gives CASSYARLSYEQYF.

This clonotype was picked up many times. The chain combines TRBV7-9 with TRBJ2-7, with 8 bases lining up with TRBD2. With V trimmed by 4 bases and J by 1 base, 9 bases remained unmatched. Looked up from germline, CDR1 is SEHNR and CDR2 is FQNEAQ (reference sequence). The CDR3 is 16 amino acids. The CDR3 nucleotides read TGTGCCAGCAGCTACCGCGGGGGGACGGAATCCTACGAGCAGTACTTC. Its translation: CASSYRGGTESYEQYF.

This clonotype occurred many times. The chain couples TRBV20-1 to TRBJ1-2; D is ambiguous. CDR3 length: 12 amino acids. V lost 3 bases and J 4 bases, leaving 9 bases between the germline ends. The germline V gene has CDR1 DFQATT and CDR2 SNEGSKA (reference sequence). The CDR3 protein is CSARPGGYGYTF. The CDR3 DNA is TGCAGTGCTAGGCCGGGAGGCTATGGCTACACCTTC.

This clonotype was counted ten times or more. This chain links TRBV7-2 with TRBJ2-1; no reliable D call. CDR3 size: 15 residues. V was shortened by 3 bases and J by 0 bases, with 9 bases between the two germline ends. Looked up from germline, CDR1 is SGHTA and CDR2 is FQGNSA. CDR3 sequence reads: CASSFGWSSYNEQFF. CDR3 DNA sequence: TGTGCCAGCAGCTTTGGTTGGAGCTCCTACAATGAGCAGTTCTTC.

This clonotype came up many times. J is TRBJ2-1 and V is TRBV7-2, with TRBD1 identical over 8 bases. Trimming at V came to 1 base and at J to 8 bases, leaving 7 bases not matched to a gene. Germline V CDR1 and CDR2: SGHTA, FQGNSA. The CDR3 is 15 amino acids. CDR3 sequence (DNA): TGTGCCAGCAGCTTAGGGACAGGGTTAAGTGATGAGCAGTTCTTC. The encoded protein is CASSLGTGLSDEQFF.

The genes are TRBV29-1 and TRBJ1-1; possibly TRBD1 for D (5 bases). The germline V gene encodes CDR1 SQVTM and CDR2 ANQGSEA. The CDR3 covers 12 residues. V was trimmed by 5 bases and J by 4 bases, leaving 11 bases between them. The CDR3 here is CSVRRGGTEAFF. CDR3 nucleotides: TGCAGCGTTCGACGGGGGGGCACTGAAGCTTTCTTT.

This clonotype was counted many times. The chain links TRBV29-1 to TRBJ2-1; 11 bases map to TRBD1. Germline trimming cut 8 bases from V and 6 bases from J; bases unmatched to any gene: 6. Germline V gene lookup returns CDR1 SQVTM and CDR2 ANQGSEA. This CDR3 has 13 residues. The CDR3 nucleotides are TGCAGCTCAGGGACAGGGGGACCCAATGAGCAGTTCTTC. It specifies CSSGTGGPNEQFF.

In this sample, this clonotype turned up many times. V is TRBV7-2 and J is TRBJ1-2; 9 bases agree with TRBD1. Germline CDR1 and CDR2: SGHTA and FQGNSA. The CDR3 is 15 amino acids. V shed 0 bases, J shed 2 bases, and the junction held 1 base outside the gene matches. CDR3 DNA: TGTGCCAGCAGCTTAGCGGGACAGGGCAACTATGGCTACACCTTC. Translation: CASSLAGQGNYGYTF.

This clonotype was counted ten times or more. The rearrangement uses TRBV6-5 and TRBJ2-7; 8 nucleotides align to TRBD2. CDR3 length equals 15 residues. Losses at the gene ends were 6 bases for V and 0 bases for J; bases not matched to a gene: 7. CDR1 MNHEY and CDR2 SVGAGI come from the germline V gene. The CDR3 DNA is TGTGCCAGCAGCCCGATTAGCGGGGACTCCTACGAGCAGTACTTC. Translation: CASSPISGDSYEQYF.

This clonotype has ten or more counts. This chain joins TRBV5-6 and TRBJ1-6; D gene unclear. Germline CDR1 is SGHDT and CDR2 is YYEEEE. The CDR3 runs to 13 residues. V lost 3 bases to trimming and J lost 8 bases, with 9 bases between them. In DNA form, the CDR3 reads TGTGCCAGCAGCTCCATAGCTGATTCACCCCTCCACTTT. This sequence encodes CASSSIADSPLHF.

This clonotype was counted many times. This chain joins TRBV28 and TRBJ2-1; 9 bases fit TRBD2. Germline V gene sequence: CDR1 MDHEN, CDR2 SYDVKM. V trimming: 6 bases; J trimming: 6 bases; junction bases outside the gene matches: 12. There are 16 residues in the CDR3. Written as DNA, the CDR3 is TGTGCCAGCAGGACCAATCTAGCGGGGAGGTTCAATGAGCAGTTCTTC. Its protein is CASRTNLAGRFNEQFF.

This clonotype was observed many times. The V and J genes are TRBV5-1 and TRBJ2-7, with D perhaps being TRBD1 or TRBD2 (6 bases each). Germline V CDR1 and CDR2: SGHRS, YFSETQ. This CDR3 contains 16 residues. Trimming cost V 3 bases and J 7 bases, with 23 bases left between them. The CDR3 region has the DNA TGCGCCAGCAGCTCCAATTCGGGAGCCAGGGGACGGGAGCAGTACTTC. This gives the protein CASSSNSGARGREQYF.

The J gene is TRBJ1-6, the V gene TRBV30; possibly TRBD1 for D (5 bases). Germline CDR1 reads GTSNPN; CDR2 reads SVGIG (reference sequence). This CDR3 has 11 residues. The germline V and J ends were trimmed by 5 bases and 8 bases, with 7 bases remaining between them. The chain's CDR3 is CAWSRDSPLHF. CDR3 bases: TGTGCCTGGTCCAGGGATTCACCCCTCCACTTT.

Remarks on this clonotype: One end of the junction fails to match germline, which may point to a read error. The V and J genes are TRBV20-1 and TRBJ2-5, with D uncertain. The germline V gene encodes CDR1 DFQATT and CDR2 SNEGSKA (reference sequence). The CDR3 loop spans 14 amino acids. The CDR3 loop is CSVRVFRKEETQYF. The CDR3 DNA reads TGCAGTGTTAGAGTTTTTAGAAAGGAAGAGACCCAGTACTTC.

In this sample, this clonotype turned up many times. This chain connects TRBV19 to TRBJ2-5; D gene ambiguous. Germline CDR1 is LNHDA and CDR2 is SQIVND (reference sequence). V lost 3 bases to trimming and J lost 3 bases, with 8 bases between them. CDR3 size: 13 residues. This CDR3 reads CASSIDTEETQYF. The CDR3 DNA follows: TGTGCCAGTAGTATTGACACCGAAGAGACCCAGTACTTC.

This clonotype was counted at least ten times. The chain links TRBV7-2 to TRBJ1-2; D uncertain. The CDR3 spans 15 residues. Germline CDR1 SGHTA, CDR2 FQGNSA. Deletions cut 1 base from V and 0 bases from J, with 9 bases between. The CDR3: CASSLDRPANYGYTF. In DNA, the CDR3 is TGTGCCAGCAGCTTAGACAGACCCGCTAACTATGGCTACACCTTC.

Ten or more counts support this clonotype. The chain has TRBV7-2 and TRBJ2-3; the match to TRBD2 covers 8 bases. Looked up from germline, CDR1 is SGHTA and CDR2 is FQGNSA. With V trimmed by 2 bases and J by 0 bases, 13 bases remained unmatched. The CDR3 covers 19 residues. This CDR3 reads CASSLPASGGRASTDTQYF. The CDR3 region has the DNA TGTGCCAGCAGCTTACCGGCGAGCGGGGGCCGTGCTAGCACAGATACGCAGTATTTT.

This clonotype was counted a few times. The chain combines TRBV12-3 or TRBV12-4 with TRBJ1-1; D is possibly TRBD1 (5 bases). V lost 6 bases and J 5 bases, leaving 19 bases between the germline ends. The CDR3 is 15 residues long. CDR3 residues: CASRLRGQGRTEAFF. Here the CDR3 DNA reads TGTGCCAGCAGACTGAGGGGCCAGGGTCGTACTGAAGCTTTCTTT.

This clonotype showed up many times. The CDR3 loop reads CASSLGQSNTGELFF. For the CDR3, the DNA is TGTGCCAGCAGCTTGGGGCAGTCGAACACCGGGGAGCTGTTTTTT. The rearrangement links TRBV11-2 to TRBJ2-2, with D maybe TRBD1 (5 bases). V was clipped by 3 bases and J by 0 bases, with 8 bases between them. The V gene's germline CDR1 is SGHAT and CDR2 FQNNGV. This CDR3 region has 15 residues.

There are many counts of this clonotype. The chain recombines TRBV7-2 with TRBJ1-1, with 8 bases that match TRBD1. CDR3 length equals 15 residues. Trimming removed 2 bases from V and 3 bases from J; junction bases left unmatched: 5. The germline V gene has CDR1 SGHTA and CDR2 FQGNSA. CDR3 in amino acids: CASSLQGARDTEAFF. CDR3 nucleotide sequence: TGTGCCAGCAGCTTACAGGGGGCGCGTGACACTGAAGCTTTCTTT.

Ten or more counts support this clonotype. The chain employs TRBV7-2 and TRBJ1-2; 9 bases align to TRBD1. The germline gives CDR1 SGHTA, CDR2 FQGNSA. The ends lost 3 bases at V and 5 bases at J; junction bases unmatched: 10. The CDR3 has 16 residues. CDR3 DNA: TGTGCCAGCAGCTTCATAACACAGGGGGCTCGATATGGCTACACCTTC. Translating it yields CASSFITQGARYGYTF.